Presented here are 15 T cell receptor beta chains from one specimen sequenced in a study of control samples from healthy donors and cancer patients. Data came from immunoSEQ multiplex PCR; TCRdb stores just in-frame clones and leaves some out. The sample has under 150,000 clones; roughly 91% are singletons. The sequenced material came from blood. Every receptor here comes from a woman in her 70s in good health.

The gene calls are TRBV6-5 and TRBJ2-2; D gene ambiguous. CDR3 size: 14 residues. Trimming cost V 3 bases and J 6 bases, with 11 bases left between them. The germline CDR1 and CDR2 sequences are MNHEY and SVGAGI. The DNA of the CDR3 is TGTGCCAGCAGTTATTTTACCGCGGCCGGGGAGCTGTTTTTT. Residues: CASSYFTAAGELFF.

This clone was seen a few times. The chain combines TRBV5-4 with TRBJ2-7; 10 nucleotides align to TRBD1. The germline CDR1 and CDR2 sequences are SGHNT and YYREEE (reference sequence). The CDR3 contains 15 residues. V lost 10 bases, J lost 4 bases, and 14 bases stayed unmatched. The CDR3 coding sequence is TGTGCCTGCAACGACCTTGACAGGGGGCCGTACGAGCAGTACTTC. It yields the protein CACNDLDRGPYEQYF.

V and J are TRBV7-6 and TRBJ1-1; D unclear. V lost 3 bases to trimming and J lost 4 bases, with 9 bases between them. Germline V CDR1 and CDR2: SGHVS, FNYEAQ. The CDR3 extends over 13 amino acids. The CDR3 sequence is CASSLGTGTEAFF. CDR3 nucleotide sequence: TGTGCCAGCAGCTTGGGTACGGGCACTGAAGCTTTCTTT. Using reference TRBV7-6 and TRBJ1-1 for the parts outside the CDR3, the full variable domain is GAGVSQSPRYKVTKRGQDVALRCDPISGHVSLYWYRQALGQGPEFLTYFNYEAQQDKSGLPNDRFSAERPEGSISTLTIQRTEQRDSAMYRCASSLGTGTEAFFGQGTRLTVV.

The chain recombines TRBV7-9 with TRBJ2-7; 7 bases fit TRBD1. This CDR3 spans 15 amino acids. The V segment lost 2 bases and the J segment 1 base; nucleotides outside the gene matches: 5. The germline V gene has CDR1 SEHNR and CDR2 FQNEAQ (reference sequence). The CDR3 DNA follows: TGTGCCAGCAGCTTACCAGGGGGAAATTCCTACGAGCAGTACTTC. Protein: CASSLPGGNSYEQYF.

This clone appeared once. This rearrangement joins TRBV9 to TRBJ2-1; a possible D gene is TRBD2 (6 bases). The germline V gene encodes CDR1 SGDLS and CDR2 YYNGEE. CDR3 length: 16 residues. Trimming cost V 0 bases and J 2 bases, with 12 bases left between them. The CDR3 DNA reads TGTGCCAGCAGCGTAGATTCGGGACTCACCTACAATGAGCAGTTCTTC. This encodes CASSVDSGLTYNEQFF.

The V call is TRBV6-1, the J call TRBJ1-5, with D perhaps matching TRBD1 (5 bases). CDR1 is MNHNS, CDR2 SASEGT, per germline. V gave up 2 bases and J gave up 6 bases, with 11 bases separating them. CDR3 size: 14 residues. The CDR3 nucleotides are TGTGCCAGCAGTGAATCAGGGTCGCTTCAGCCCCAGCATTTT. Encoded protein: CASSESGSLQPQHF.

V is TRBV5-1 and J is TRBJ2-7; 11 nucleotides match TRBD1. The CDR3 totals 15 residues. CDR1 SGHRS and CDR2 YFSETQ come from the germline V gene. J lost 3 bases, V lost 3 bases, and 5 bases had no gene match. CDR3 in amino acids: CASSSGTGGSYEQYF. CDR3 sequence (DNA): TGCGCCAGCAGCTCTGGGACAGGGGGAAGCTACGAGCAGTACTTC.

This chain joins TRBV4-3 and TRBJ2-1, with 7 bases identical to TRBD1. V lost 1 base, J lost 7 bases, and 7 bases stayed unmatched. Germline V gives CDR1 LGHNA, CDR2 YSLEER. The CDR3 is 15 amino acids. This CDR3 reads CASSQVTGVVNEQFF. Here the CDR3 DNA reads TGCGCCAGCAGCCAAGTAACAGGGGTTGTTAATGAGCAGTTCTTC.

The V call is TRBV7-9, the J call TRBJ1-2; 7 bases match TRBD1. Germline CDR1 is SEHNR and CDR2 is FQNEAQ (reference sequence). Losses at the gene ends were 5 bases for V and 7 bases for J; bases not matched to a gene: 13. There are 15 residues in the CDR3. The CDR3 here is CASSPPSTGFVGYTF. The CDR3 DNA reads TGTGCCAGCAGCCCTCCCTCGACAGGGTTTGTTGGCTACACCTTC.

This chain connects TRBV19 to TRBJ1-1; TRBD1 agrees at 9 bases. V was pared by 4 bases and J by 1 base, with 4 bases of the junction left unmatched. CDR1 and CDR2 (germline): LNHDA, SQIVND (reference sequence). This CDR3 is 15 amino acids long. Written as DNA, the CDR3 is TGTGCCAGTAGTAGGACAGGGGTCGGGAACACTGAAGCTTTCTTT. Amino acid sequence: CASSRTGVGNTEAFF.

The chain couples TRBV7-3 to TRBJ2-1; D unresolved. This CDR3 region has 12 residues. Germline V CDR1 and CDR2: SGHTA, FQGTGA. Trimming took off 5 bases at V and 5 bases at J, with 7 bases between the two ends. CDR3: CASSELDNEQFF. In DNA, the CDR3 is TGTGCCAGCAGCGAACTCGACAATGAGCAGTTCTTC.

The rearrangement joins TRBV10-3 to TRBJ2-1, with D perhaps given as TRBD1 or TRBD2 (5 bases each). This CDR3 comprises 12 residues. Germline V gives CDR1 ENHRY, CDR2 SYGVKD. Trimming shortened V by 2 bases and J by 6 bases, and 5 bases separated the two germline ends. The CDR3 region is CAISEGTNEQFF. The CDR3 nucleotides read TGTGCCATCAGTGAGGGGACCAATGAGCAGTTCTTC.

This sequence joins TRBV5-5 and TRBJ1-5, with D possibly TRBD1 on 5 matching bases. This CDR3 is 15 amino acids long. Germline-derived CDR1 and CDR2 are SGHKS and YYEKEE (reference sequence). V was pared by 2 bases and J by 3 bases, with 12 bases between. The CDR3 loop reads CASSFGQGVNQPQHF. CDR3 nucleotide sequence: TGTGCCAGCAGCTTCGGCCAGGGAGTCAATCAGCCCCAGCATTTT.

This chain uses TRBV11-2 with TRBJ2-7; 8 nucleotides agree with TRBD2. Losses at the gene ends were 2 bases for V and 4 bases for J; bases not matched to a gene: 4. The CDR3 sequence is 14 residues long. Germline lookup yields CDR1 SGHAT and CDR2 FQNNGV. CDR3 loop: CASSLLAGLYEQYF. CDR3 nucleotides: TGTGCCAGCAGCTTACTAGCGGGCCTGTACGAGCAGTACTTC.

The chain couples TRBV3-1 (or the pseudogene TRBV3-2) to TRBJ1-3; 9 nucleotides align to TRBD1. The V gene's germline CDR1 is LGHDT and CDR2 YNNKEL (reference sequence). The CDR3 has 15 amino acids. V trimming: 6 bases; J trimming: 0 bases; junction bases outside the gene matches: 3. The CDR3 here is CASRDRGNSGNTIYF. The CDR3 DNA is TGTGCCAGCAGGGACAGGGGAAACTCTGGAAACACCATATATTTT.